A selection of T cell receptor beta chains follows, all from one sample in a study of blood T cell repertoires in COVID-19. Some clones are missing from TCRdb's copy, which holds only in-frame ones; the method was immunoSEQ multiplex PCR. Here the sample spans under 250,000 clones, around 84% being singletons. The sample was PBMCs or T cells enriched from blood (not recorded which). The source is a man aged 25 to 40 with acute COVID-19. CDR3s include the opening cysteine and the closing phenylalanine or tryptophan. D genes are given only for firm matches. Clone size is given for some rows only: seen once, a few or many times, or a class if the clone is expanded.

clone_size	v_call	cdr3_length	d_call	j_call	cdr3_aa	cdr3_nt
.	TRBV7-9	16	TRBD2	TRBJ2-1	CASSALGGSSYNEQFF	TGTGCCAGCAGCGCCCTCGGGGGGAGCTCCTACAATGAGCAGTTCTTC
.	TRBV5-5	13	.	TRBJ2-7	CASSQGHQYEQYF	TGTGCCAGCAGCCAGGGACATCAATACGAGCAGTACTTC
.	TRBV11-2	16	TRBD2	TRBJ2-6	CASSPRGGNGANVLTF	TGTGCCAGCAGCCCGCGCGGGGGGAATGGGGCCAACGTCCTGACTTTC
.	TRBV29-1	12	.	TRBJ2-5	CSVELASETQYF	TGCAGCGTTGAATTGGCCTCGGAGACCCAGTACTTC
.	TRBV18	15	TRBD2	TRBJ2-7	CASSPPSSGDQRQYF	TGTGCCAGCTCACCACCCTCTAGCGGGGATCAGAGGCAGTACTTC
.	TRBV5-4	17	.	TRBJ2-2	CASSLRDGLGGTGELFF	TGTGCCAGCAGCTTGCGAGACGGCCTGGGGGGCACCGGGGAGCTGTTTTTT
.	TRBV5-6	14	.	TRBJ1-2	CASSPGGGGYGYTF	TGTGCCAGCAGCCCTGGGGGGGGCGGCTATGGCTACACCTTC
.	TRBV15	16	.	TRBJ1-2	CATSRDSRGGYYGYTF	TGTGCCACCAGCAGAGATTCCAGGGGCGGATACTATGGCTACACCTTC
.	TRBV6-5	13	.	TRBJ2-3	CASIPGVADTQYF	TGTGCCAGCATCCCCGGGGTGGCAGATACGCAGTATTTT
.	TRBV28	15	TRBD1	TRBJ1-4	CASSENRGWDEKLFF	TGTGCCAGCAGTGAGAACAGGGGGTGGGATGAAAAACTGTTTTTT
.	TRBV11-2	16	.	TRBJ1-3	CASSPRGGRSGNTIYF	TGTGCCAGCAGCCCGAGGGGGGGCCGCTCTGGAAACACCATATATTTT
.	TRBV2	18	.	TRBJ1-1	CASRVELTVGLLNTEAFF	TGTGCCAGCAGAGTGGAGTTGACGGTCGGTTTGCTGAACACTGAAGCTTTCTTT
.	TRBV6-1	16	TRBD2	TRBJ2-3	CASSELSGGARDTQYF	TGTGCCAGCAGTGAACTTAGCGGGGGGGCCAGAGATACGCAGTATTTT
.	TRBV6-5	15	TRBD1	TRBJ1-2	CASSYSGQLDPSYTF	TGTGCCAGCAGTTACTCGGGACAGCTCGACCCTAGCTACACCTTC
.	TRBV7-9	13	.	TRBJ1-2	CASSRSLNYGYTF	TGTGCCAGCAGCCGGTCCCTCAACTATGGCTACACCTTC
.	TRBV6-5	13	TRBD1	TRBJ1-1	CASSYSTGGEAFF	TGTGCCAGCAGTTACTCGACAGGGGGTGAAGCTTTCTTT
.	TRBV7-9	16	TRBD1	TRBJ2-3	CASSLDRLTSTDTQYF	TGTGCCAGCAGCTTGGACAGGTTGACTAGCACAGATACGCAGTATTTT
few	TRBV9	15	TRBD1	TRBJ2-2	CASSPQGANTGELFF	TGTGCCAGCAGCCCCCAGGGGGCGAACACCGGGGAGCTGTTTTTT
.	TRBV2	16	TRBD2	TRBJ2-7	CASSEAGPGLDYEQYF	TGTGCCAGCAGTGAGGCAGGCCCGGGACTAGACTACGAGCAGTACTTC
few	TRBV5-6	13	.	TRBJ2-7	CASSLGSSYEQYF	TGTGCCAGCAGCCTAGGGAGCTCCTACGAGCAGTACTTC
.	TRBV5-4	14	TRBD1	TRBJ1-3	CASSRQGGRNTIYF	TGTGCCAGCAGCCGACAGGGGGGTCGGAACACCATATATTTT
.	TRBV7-9	15	TRBD1	TRBJ1-1	CASSSTGEVGTEAFF	TGTGCCAGCAGCTCTACAGGGGAAGTGGGCACTGAAGCTTTCTTT
few	TRBV13	16	TRBD2	TRBJ2-3	CASSHRGEGSTDTQYF	TGTGCCAGCAGCCACCGGGGGGAGGGCAGCACAGATACGCAGTATTTT
.	TRBV2	11	.	TRBJ1-1	CASSGQIEAFF	TGTGCCAGCAGTGGGCAAATTGAAGCTTTCTTT
.	TRBV11-2	18	.	TRBJ1-4	CASSPGGVLRATNEKLFF	TGTGCCAGCAGCCCCGGGGGGGTTCTCCGTGCAACTAATGAAAAACTGTTTTTT